This is a list of T cell receptor beta chains from one sample in a study of OX40 agonist ivuxolimab in advanced cancers. Using immunoSEQ multiplex PCR, the repertoire was profiled, and TCRdb retains in-frame clones only, with some absent. The sample includes about 62,000 clones, less than 85% of them seen just once. Sequencing used CD4+ or CD8+ T cells sorted from blood, obtained in a trial of the OX40 agonist ivuxolimab. These TCRs come from an adult with an advanced solid tumor such as melanoma, head and neck, liver or kidney cancer. The CDR3 runs from the conserved cysteine through the conserved F or W. D genes are given only for firm matches. Clone sizes are given selectively: once, few, many, or a class where the clone is expanded.

clone size | J gene | D gene | CDR3 length | V gene | CDR3 protein | CDR3 DNA
NA | TRBJ1-1 | NA | 13 | TRBV4-1 | CASSQEMNTEAFF | TGCGCCAGCAGCCAAGAAATGAACACTGAAGCTTTCTTT
NA | TRBJ2-3 | NA | 14 | TRBV2 | CASSGDGFTDTQYF | TGTGCCAGCAGTGGGGACGGATTCACAGATACGCAGTATTTT
NA | TRBJ1-5 | NA | 18 | TRBV4-2 | CASSQGSIRQGVHQPQHF | TGTGCCAGCAGCCAAGGTAGCATACGGCAGGGTGTCCATCAGCCCCAGCATTTT
NA | TRBJ1-1 | TRBD1 | 12 | TRBV6-5 | CASSHRGTEAFF | TGTGCCAGCAGTCACAGGGGAACTGAAGCTTTCTTT
NA | TRBJ2-7 | TRBD2 | 14 | TRBV2 | CASSELAGGGEQYF | TGTGCCAGCAGTGAACTAGCGGGAGGAGGGGAGCAGTACTTC
NA | TRBJ2-7 | NA | 15 | TRBV11-2 | CASSLPGPSIHEQYF | TGTGCCAGCAGCTTGCCCGGGCCCTCAATCCACGAGCAGTACTTC
NA | TRBJ2-1 | NA | 12 | TRBV7-3 | CASSSNYNEQFF | TGTGCCAGCAGCTCGAACTACAATGAGCAGTTCTTC
NA | TRBJ2-7 | NA | 15 | TRBV6-4 | CASSDRGAVNYEQYF | TGTGCCAGCAGTGACCGGGGGGCTGTAAACTACGAGCAGTACTTC
NA | TRBJ1-4 | NA | 15 | TRBV19 | CASRNLREANEKLFF | TGTGCCAGTAGAAACCTTCGGGAGGCTAATGAAAAACTGTTTTTT
NA | TRBJ1-5 | TRBD1 | 18 | TRBV18 | CASSPPGQGINSNQPQHF | TGTGCCAGCTCACCACCGGGACAGGGGATAAATAGCAATCAGCCCCAGCATTTT
NA | TRBJ2-3 | NA | 14 | TRBV7-2 | CASADGTSIGTQYF | TGTGCCAGCGCTGACGGGACCTCAATTGGTACGCAGTATTTT
NA | TRBJ1-5 | NA | 15 | TRBV6-1 | CATETQGSSNQPQHF | TGTGCCACCGAGACTCAGGGTAGTAGCAATCAGCCCCAGCATTTT
NA | TRBJ2-2 | NA | 13 | TRBV5-4 | CASSDGTFGELFF | TGTGCCAGCAGCGATGGGACCTTCGGGGAGCTGTTTTTT
NA | TRBJ2-7 | NA | 15 | TRBV2 | CASSESAGRSYEQYF | TGTGCCAGCAGTGAATCGGCAGGGCGCTCCTACGAGCAGTACTTC
few | TRBJ1-1 | NA | 13 | TRBV10-3 | CAITLGQNTEAFF | TGTGCCATCACCTTGGGACAGAACACTGAAGCTTTCTTT
NA | TRBJ2-5 | NA | 16 | TRBV9 | CASSDRDGNLGETQYF | TGTGCCAGCAGCGACCGGGACGGAAATTTGGGGGAGACCCAGTACTTC
NA | TRBJ2-1 | TRBD1 | 16 | TRBV28 | CASRTTGGGSYNEQFF | TGTGCCAGCAGAACGACAGGGGGTGGTTCCTACAATGAGCAGTTCTTC
NA | TRBJ2-3 | TRBD2 | 16 | TRBV9 | CASSVASSGWADTQYF | TGTGCCAGCAGCGTCGCTTCTAGCGGATGGGCAGATACGCAGTATTTT
NA | TRBJ2-1 | NA | 17 | TRBV7-9 | CASTSQGSGSSYNEQFF | TGTGCCAGCACCTCCCAGGGGTCGGGGAGCTCCTACAATGAGCAGTTCTTC
NA | TRBJ1-5 | NA | 13 | TRBV28 | CASSPVAARPQHF | TGTGCCAGCAGTCCCGTAGCCGCGCGGCCCCAGCATTTT
NA | TRBJ1-4 | NA | 16 | TRBV19 | CASTPGGGAGTEKLFF | TGTGCCAGTACCCCCGGTGGTGGGGCAGGGACTGAAAAACTGTTTTTT
NA | TRBJ2-1 | NA | 15 | TRBV2 | CASTNLGTRYNEQFF | TGTGCCAGCACCAACCTGGGGACTCGTTACAATGAGCAGTTCTTC
NA | TRBJ2-5 | NA | 15 | TRBV4-1 | CASSQYGGNQETQYF | TGCGCCAGCAGCCAATATGGTGGCAACCAAGAGACCCAGTACTTC
once | TRBJ1-4 | TRBD1 | 13 | TRBV2 | CASRQGGSEKLFF | TGTGCCAGCCGACAGGGGGGGTCTGAAAAACTGTTTTTT
NA | TRBJ2-1 | NA | 15 | TRBV27 | CASSTLGSSYNEQFF | TGTGCCAGCAGTACGCTAGGGAGCTCCTACAATGAGCAGTTCTTC
NA | TRBJ2-7 | TRBD1 | 15 | TRBV4-1 | CASSQGGQGSHEQYF | TGCGCCAGCAGCCAAGGGGGACAGGGATCGCACGAGCAGTACTTC
NA | TRBJ1-1 | NA | 14 | TRBV19 | CASSFDAGADEAFF | TGTGCCAGTAGTTTTGACGCGGGGGCTGACGAAGCTTTCTTT
NA | TRBJ2-1 | NA | 11 | TRBV19 | CASSNSLAQFF | TGTGCCAGTAGTAATAGTTTAGCGCAGTTCTTC
NA | TRBJ1-5 | NA | 15 | TRBV6-6 | CASSAGRPGNQPQHF | TGTGCCAGCAGTGCGGGACGGCCGGGCAATCAGCCCCAGCATTTT
few | TRBJ2-7 | TRBD2 | 15 | TRBV11-2 | CASSLAPSGAYEQYF | TGTGCCAGCAGCTTAGCTCCTAGCGGGGCGTACGAGCAGTACTTC
NA | TRBJ2-2 | TRBD1 | 14 | TRBV10-3 | CATHRGRDTGELFF | TGTGCCACCCACAGGGGGCGGGACACCGGGGAGCTGTTTTTT
NA | TRBJ1-1 | NA | 13 | TRBV28 | CASTLSTSPEAFF | TGTGCCAGCACTCTCTCGACCTCACCTGAAGCTTTCTTT
few | TRBJ1-3 | NA | 14 | TRBV10-3 | CAISAANLGDTIYF | TGTGCCATCAGTGCCGCAAACCTTGGAGACACCATATATTTT
few | TRBJ1-1 | NA | 11 | TRBV2 | CASNKTEEAFF | TGTGCCAGCAACAAGACAGAAGAAGCTTTCTTT
NA | TRBJ2-3 | TRBD2 | 16 | TRBV6-5 | CASSYSAGFSTDTQYF | TGTGCCAGCAGTTACTCAGCGGGGTTTAGCACAGATACGCAGTATTTT
few | TRBJ2-7 | NA | 13 | TRBV9 | CASSVSSSYEQYF | TGTGCCAGCAGCGTCAGTAGCAGCTACGAGCAGTACTTC
NA | TRBJ1-3 | NA | 16 | TRBV5-1 | CASSLGPPDRGNTIYF | TGCGCCAGCAGCTTGGGGCCCCCTGACAGGGGAAACACCATATATTTT
NA | TRBJ1-5 | TRBD1 | 18 | TRBV2 | CASRDGTGATYSNQPQHF | TGTGCCAGCAGGGACGGGACAGGGGCGACATATAGCAATCAGCCCCAGCATTTT
NA | TRBJ1-5 | NA | 14 | TRBV30 | CAWSLGSGDQPQHF | TGTGCCTGGAGTCTAGGGAGTGGGGATCAGCCCCAGCATTTT
NA | TRBJ2-1 | NA | 15 | TRBV6-1 | CASSGQVSSYNEQFF | TGTGCCAGCAGTGGACAGGTTAGCTCCTACAATGAGCAGTTCTTC